Listed here are 24 T cell receptor beta chains from one sample, sequenced in a study of Graves' ophthalmopathy and Graves' hyperthyroidism (dated by TCRdb to 2017 to 2018). Sequencing used an Illumina HiSeq 2000. For repertoire sequencing, TCR beta CDR3 regions were amplified from RNA transcripts. HTBI primers and the Qiagen OneStep RT-PCR kit were used in a first-round RT-PCR, which was followed by a second-round multiplex PCR, size selection and purification. TCRdb passed the public sequencing reads through fastp at Q25 and MiXCR, retaining productive beta sequences. Under each unique CDR3 protein, matching rows form one entry showing the most common genes and DNA. A total of hundreds of thousands of distinct CDR3 sequences appear in this sample, roughly 21% of them only once. Clones ranked in the top ten supply around 3.2% of the sample. The sequencing sample was made of peripheral blood. These receptors were obtained from a woman under 30 with stable Graves' hyperthyroidism. Donor details come from another sample of the same person, matched by shared clones.

The sample holds a few counts of this clonotype. The chain links TRBV7-8 to TRBJ2-4, with D perhaps matching TRBD1 (6 bases). Trimming took 5 bases from V and 7 from J, leaving 12 bases between them. Germline V lookup: CDR1 SGHVS, CDR2 FQNEAQ. The CDR3 loop spans 13 amino acids. CDR3 in DNA: TGTGCCAGCAGCAAAGGGGGTGGGAACATTCAGTACTTC. This translates into CASSKGGGNIQYF.

In its sample, this clonotype was seen many times. The chain recombines TRBV20-1 with TRBJ1-5, with D possibly matching TRBD1 (6 bases). In germline, CDR1 is DFQATT, CDR2 SNEGSKA (reference sequence). The CDR3 runs to 14 residues. Between the trimmed V and J ends, which lost 6 bases and 2 bases, there was a span of 14 bases. The CDR3 reads CSAPPAGGNQPQHF. CDR3 nucleotides: TGCAGTGCCCCCCCGGCAGGGGGCAATCAGCCCCAGCATTTT.

The rearrangement joins TRBV29-1 to TRBJ2-5; 14 bases agree with TRBD2. After removal of 6 bases from V and 2 bases from J, the junction contained 5 bases not matched to a gene. The CDR3 extends over 15 amino acids. The germline gives CDR1 SQVTM, CDR2 ANQGSEA. The CDR3 loop is CSVDGTSGRQETQYF. CDR3 DNA sequence: TGCAGCGTCGACGGGACTAGCGGGAGACAAGAGACCCAGTACTTC.

This clonotype came up many times. The CDR3 region has the DNA TGTGCCAGCAGTTTAGCGAGGGGGATTTCCCACTACTACGAGCAGTACTTC. This sequence encodes CASSLARGISHYYEQYF. The genes are TRBV12-3 or TRBV12-4 and TRBJ2-7; D perhaps matches TRBD1 (6 bases). V gave up 0 bases and J gave up 3 bases, with 18 bases separating them. CDR3 length equals 17 residues.

In its sample, this clonotype was seen many times. V is TRBV2 and J is TRBJ2-7, with D tentatively TRBD2 (5 bases). The CDR3 extends over 16 amino acids. Per the germline V gene, CDR1 is SNHLY and CDR2 is FYNNEI. The V gene lost 6 bases and the J gene lost 0 bases, with 18 bases spanning the gap. The CDR3 DNA reads TGTGCCAGCAGGCCCACTCTAGCTGTAAGCTCCTACGAGCAGTACTTC. Translated, it gives CASRPTLAVSSYEQYF.

As for this clonotype: The CDR3 does not close with the conserved phenylalanine or tryptophan, likely indicating a read error. The DNA is omitted, as the CDR3 cannot be located on it reliably, and the CDR3 follows TCRdb's listing. The chain is built from TRBV19 and TRBJ2-7; TRBD2 is taken as the D call from the table, unchecked against the DNA. With termini counted, the CDR3 has 8 amino acids. Per the germline V gene, CDR1 is LNHDA and CDR2 is SQIVND (reference sequence). The CDR3 loop reads CASSIFAG.

This clonotype was found many times. The gene calls are TRBV6-5 and TRBJ1-2; TRBD1 aligns across 9 bases. Germline lookup yields CDR1 MNHEY and CDR2 SVGAGI. This CDR3 has 16 residues. With 4 bases clipped from V and 7 bases from J, the junction kept 13 bases outside the gene matches. CDR3 DNA: TGTGCCAGCAGTTCCATCCGGGACAGGGTTGAGTCTGGCTACACCTTC. Its protein is CASSSIRDRVESGYTF.

This clonotype was seen once. The chain uses TRBV11-1 and TRBJ1-1; TRBD1 aligns across 7 bases. Trimming took 4 bases from V and 1 from J; bases not matched to a gene: 6. The CDR3 runs to 15 residues. Germline CDR1 SGHAT, CDR2 FQDESV (reference sequence). CDR3 DNA sequence: TGTGCCAGCAGCTCCCGGACAGGAACGAACACTGAAGCTTTCTTT. This gives the protein CASSSRTGTNTEAFF.

This clonotype was counted ten times or more. V gene TRBV29-1 combines with J gene TRBJ1-1; D not certain. There are 12 residues in the CDR3. Trimming took off 0 bases at V and 10 bases at J, with 12 bases between the two ends. Germline V gives CDR1 SQVTM, CDR2 ANQGSEA. CDR3 DNA: TGCAGCGTTGAAGATGGGGAAGAGGTAGCTTTCTTT. Amino acids: CSVEDGEEVAFF. The full variable domain, its missing parts supplied by reference TRBV29-1 and TRBJ1-1, is SAVISQKPSRDICQRGTSLTIQCQVDSQVTMMFWYRQQPGQSLTLIATANQGSEATYESGFVIDKFPISRPNLTFSTLTVSNMSPEDSSIYLCSVEDGEEVAFFGQGTRLTVV.

This clonotype appeared many times. V is TRBV2 and J is TRBJ1-1; D unresolved. Per germline, CDR1 SNHLY and CDR2 FYNNEI. Trimming left V 2 bases short and J 1 base short, with 5 bases between. The CDR3 has 13 amino acids. The CDR3 sequence: CASSERRNTEAFF. In nucleotides, the CDR3 is TGTGCCAGCAGTGAACGGAGGAACACTGAAGCTTTCTTT.

This clonotype was counted many times. The chain carries TRBV7-8 and TRBJ2-2; D is uncertain. Between the trimmed V and J ends, which lost 6 bases and 4 bases, there was a span of 18 bases. This CDR3 is built from 16 residues. Germline values: CDR1 SGHVS, CDR2 FQNEAQ. CDR3 DNA sequence: TGTGCCAGCAGGCTTGGTCGAGTCGCTAGCACCGGGGAGCTGTTTTTT. Residues: CASRLGRVASTGELFF.

This clonotype was observed once. This CDR3 is missing its conserved last phenylalanine or tryptophan, likely due to a read error. The chain uses TRBV20-1 and TRBJ1-1; TRBD1 is a possible D gene (5 bases). Germline CDR1 is DFQATT and CDR2 is SNEGSKA (reference sequence). Trimming shortened V by 5 bases and J by 4 bases, and 14 bases separated the two germline ends. This CDR3 is 13 amino acids long. The CDR3 region has the DNA TGCAGTGCTTCTCAGGGAGGCGGCACTGAAGCTTTCTAT. This codes for CSASQGGGTEAFY.

Ten or more counts support this clonotype. This chain links TRBV30 with TRBJ2-2; D is uncertain. CDR1 is GTSNPN and CDR2 is SVGIG in the germline V gene (reference sequence). Between the trimmed V and J ends, which lost 2 bases and 3 bases, there was a span of 13 bases. The CDR3 is made up of 15 amino acids. Here the CDR3 DNA reads TGTGCCTGGAGTCGGACGGCCTTTGACACCGGGGAGCTGTTTTTT. Its protein product is CAWSRTAFDTGELFF.

This clonotype was observed a few times. The rearrangement joins TRBV6-5 to TRBJ2-7, with TRBD2 matching 9 bases. V shed 5 bases and J 5 bases; nucleotides not matched to a gene: 16. The germline V gene has CDR1 MNHEY and CDR2 SVGAGI. The CDR3 has 17 amino acids. CDR3 nucleotide sequence: TGTGCCAGCAGTAACATGGGTAGCGGGGGTCGGAGGAACGAGCAGTACTTC. This sequence encodes CASSNMGSGGRRNEQYF.

This clonotype showed up many times. The chain couples TRBV30 to TRBJ1-2, with a weak D call TRBD1 (5 bases). V lost 2 bases to trimming and J lost 3 bases, with 10 bases between them. Germline-derived CDR1 and CDR2 are GTSNPN and SVGIG (reference sequence). This CDR3 is built from 13 residues. CDR3 in amino acids: CAWSKGADYGYTF. In DNA form, the CDR3 reads TGTGCCTGGAGTAAAGGGGCCGACTATGGCTACACCTTC. Complete variable domain (other parts from reference TRBV30 and TRBJ1-2): SQTIHQWPATLVQPVGSPLSLECTVEGTSNPNLYWYRQAAGRGLQLLFYSVGIGQISSEVPQNLSASRPQDRQFILSSKKLLLSDSGFYLCAWSKGADYGYTFGSGTRLTVV.

The rearrangement links TRBV27 to TRBJ2-5; tentatively, D is TRBD2 (6 bases). The CDR3 loop spans 16 amino acids. The germline V gene has CDR1 MNHEY and CDR2 SMNVEV (reference sequence). The V end was cut by 1 base, the J end by 4 bases, with 16 bases between. DNA of the CDR3: TGTGCCAGCAGTTTATTCCCGGGGGACGATATAGAGACCCAGTACTTC. Translation gives CASSLFPGDDIETQYF.

Ten or more counts support this clonotype. The gene calls are TRBV28 and TRBJ1-5; D not certain. The CDR3 runs to 15 residues. Germline V gives CDR1 MDHEN, CDR2 SYDVKM. Trimming took off 6 bases at V and 5 bases at J, with 17 bases between the two ends. The CDR3 protein is CASRPVSADDQPQHF. CDR3 DNA: TGTGCCAGCAGACCGGTTTCCGCAGACGATCAGCCCCAGCATTTT.

The V call is TRBV11-2, the J call TRBJ2-5; D remains unclear. The V gene's germline CDR1 is SGHAT and CDR2 FQNNGV. Deletions cut 5 bases from V and 4 bases from J, with 11 bases between. This CDR3 contains 13 residues. The CDR3 loop reads CASSVRIGETQYF. The CDR3 nucleotides are TGTGCCAGCAGCGTAAGGATCGGAGAGACCCAGTACTTC.

The table lists this clonotype with many counts. The chain employs TRBV6-5 and TRBJ1-1, with D possibly TRBD1 on 6 matching bases. CDR1 and CDR2 (germline): MNHEY, SVGAGI. V dropped 6 bases and J dropped 3 bases, with 20 bases sitting between them. CDR3 length: 16 amino acids. The CDR3, as DNA: TGTGCCAGCAGACATCACCCAGGGGACGTTGACACTGAAGCTTTCTTT. This encodes CASRHHPGDVDTEAFF.

This clonotype was seen many times. The chain is built from TRBV6-5 and TRBJ1-2, with TRBD1 identical over 8 bases. The V and J ends lost 6 bases and 4 bases, in that order; junction bases with no gene match: 13. The CDR3 runs 16 residues. Germline CDR1 MNHEY, CDR2 SVGAGI. CDR3 loop: CASRWTGTNKRYGYTF. In nucleotides, the CDR3 is TGTGCCAGCAGGTGGACAGGGACAAATAAACGCTATGGCTACACCTTC.

The chain employs TRBV12-3 or TRBV12-4 and TRBJ1-5, with TRBD1 matching over 10 bases. With V trimmed by 5 bases and J by 6 bases, 7 bases remained unmatched. The CDR3 runs to 15 residues. CDR3 sequence: CASSPSGTGAQPQHF. The CDR3 DNA reads TGTGCCAGCAGTCCGTCCGGGACAGGGGCTCAGCCCCAGCATTTT.

This clonotype was recorded at least ten times. The gene calls are TRBV29-1 and TRBJ1-1; D not resolved. Germline V CDR1 and CDR2: SQVTM, ANQGSEA. The CDR3 extends over 13 amino acids. V was clipped by 6 bases and J by 0 bases, with 11 bases between them. The CDR3 protein is CSVRNVMNTEAFF. The CDR3, as DNA: TGCAGCGTCAGGAACGTTATGAACACTGAAGCTTTCTTT.

This clonotype was observed many times. V and J are TRBV20-1 and TRBJ2-7, with 14 positions matching TRBD2. The CDR3 has 17 residues. After removal of 0 bases from V and 4 bases from J, the junction contained 8 bases not matched to a gene. Germline V CDR1 and CDR2: DFQATT, SNEGSKA (reference sequence). Here the CDR3 DNA reads TGCAGTGCTAGAGATATGGGACTAGCGGGAGATTTTTACGAGCAGTACTTC. It specifies CSARDMGLAGDFYEQYF.

This clonotype was seen many times. This chain's CDR3 is CASSHSGLLSEQYF. CDR3 nucleotides: TGTGCCAGCAGCCATTCGGGACTCCTCAGCGAGCAGTACTTC. The V gene is TRBV7-9, the J gene TRBJ2-7; D may be TRBD2 (6 bases). This CDR3 is built from 14 residues. From germline, CDR1 is SEHNR and CDR2 FQNEAQ (reference sequence). The germline V and J ends were trimmed by 5 bases and 6 bases, with 17 bases remaining between them.